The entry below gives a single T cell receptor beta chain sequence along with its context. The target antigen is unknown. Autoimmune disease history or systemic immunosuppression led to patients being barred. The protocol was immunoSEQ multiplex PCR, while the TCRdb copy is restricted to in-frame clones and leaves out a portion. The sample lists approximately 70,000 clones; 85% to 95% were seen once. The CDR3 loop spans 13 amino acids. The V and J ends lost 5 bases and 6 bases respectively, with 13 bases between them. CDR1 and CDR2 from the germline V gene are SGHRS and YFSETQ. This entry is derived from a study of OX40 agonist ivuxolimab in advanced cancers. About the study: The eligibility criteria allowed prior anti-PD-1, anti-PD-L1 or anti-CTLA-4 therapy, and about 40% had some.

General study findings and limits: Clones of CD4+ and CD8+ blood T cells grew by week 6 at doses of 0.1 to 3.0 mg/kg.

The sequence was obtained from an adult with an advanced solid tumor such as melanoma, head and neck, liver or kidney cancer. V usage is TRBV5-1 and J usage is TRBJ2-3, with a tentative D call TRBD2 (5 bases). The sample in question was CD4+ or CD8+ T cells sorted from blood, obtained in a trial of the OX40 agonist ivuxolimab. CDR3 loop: CASRKGDSDTQYF. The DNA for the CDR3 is TGCGCCAGCAGGAAGGGAGATTCGGATACGCAGTATTTT.